This passage covers 14 T cell receptor beta chains from one sample sequenced in a study of blood T cell repertoires in COVID-19. Method: immunoSEQ multiplex PCR; TCRdb's copy keeps in-frame clones and lacks some. The sample lists about 83,000 clones, around 90% occurring once. The sample was peripheral blood. The receptors derive from a man aged 60 to 69 with acute or convalescent COVID-19.

This clone came up a few times. The chain recombines TRBV7-2 with TRBJ2-7; TRBD1 matches 9 bases. The junction had 1 base not matched to a gene; V was cut back by 3 bases and J by 4 bases. Germline CDR1 is SGHTA and CDR2 is FQGNSA. This CDR3 is 13 amino acids long. The CDR3 sequence: CASSFDRGYEQYF. The CDR3 DNA reads as TGTGCCAGCAGCTTCGACAGGGGGTACGAGCAGTACTTC.

V and J are TRBV19 and TRBJ2-5; D unresolved. Trimming removed 3 bases from V and 5 bases from J, with 19 bases in between. The CDR3 length is 16 residues. Germline values: CDR1 LNHDA, CDR2 SQIVND (reference sequence). In DNA, the CDR3 is TGTGCCAGTAGTATCGGGTCGGCCGTCGCGTCGGAGACCCAGTACTTC. Protein sequence: CASSIGSAVASETQYF.

J is TRBJ1-2 and V is TRBV29-1, with a weak D call TRBD1 (5 bases). V dropped 6 bases and J dropped 2 bases, with 7 bases sitting between them. The CDR3 totals 11 residues. Germline assignment: CDR1 SQVTM and CDR2 ANQGSEA. As DNA, the CDR3 is TGCAGCGTGACAGTAAACTATGGCTACACCTTC. Translation gives CSVTVNYGYTF.

The sample holds one count of this clone. This chain joins TRBV4-3 and TRBJ1-1; D not certain. The CDR3 is 14 amino acids. V lost 3 bases, J lost 3 bases, and 11 bases lay in between. Germline V gene data show CDR1 as LGHNA and CDR2 as YSLEER. The CDR3 protein is CASSQTSGYTEAFF. In DNA, the CDR3 is TGCGCCAGCAGCCAGACCTCCGGGTACACTGAAGCTTTCTTT.

The chain couples TRBV7-2 to TRBJ2-2; D remains ambiguous. The CDR3 has 12 amino acids. In germline, CDR1 is SGHTA, CDR2 FQGNSA. V lost 5 bases and J lost 2, with 3 bases in between. CDR3 coding DNA: TGTGCCAGCAGCCCTAACACCGGGGAGCTGTTTTTT. It yields the protein CASSPNTGELFF.

This chain uses TRBV2 with TRBJ1-2, with D possibly matching TRBD1 (5 bases). V was clipped by 8 bases and J by 7 bases, with 17 bases between them. Germline-derived CDR1 and CDR2 are SNHLY and FYNNEI. The CDR3 is 13 amino acids. This CDR3 is CASRPDGGVGYTF. The CDR3 DNA is TGTGCCAGCCGACCGGACGGGGGGGTTGGCTACACCTTC.

The rearrangement links TRBV6-2 or TRBV6-3 to TRBJ1-1; possibly TRBD1 for D (6 bases). Trimming removed 0 bases at V and 0 bases at J, with 8 bases between. CDR1 is MNHEY and CDR2 is SVGEGT in the germline V gene. The CDR3 totals 15 residues. CDR3 coding DNA: TGTGCCAGCAGTTACTCGCAGGGGATGAACACTGAAGCTTTCTTT. Protein: CASSYSQGMNTEAFF.

The V gene is TRBV6-2 or TRBV6-3, the J gene TRBJ2-3, with 15 nucleotides matching TRBD2. The CDR3 covers 16 residues. Trimming removed 6 bases from V and 8 bases from J; junction bases left unmatched: 9. Looked up from germline, CDR1 is MNHEY and CDR2 is SVGEGT. CDR3 sequence reads: CASSPWTSGGAGTQYF. The CDR3 DNA follows: TGTGCCAGCAGCCCCTGGACTAGCGGGGGGGCAGGTACGCAGTATTTT.

The V call is TRBV10-3, the J call TRBJ1-2, with a tentative D call TRBD1 (6 bases). Germline values: CDR1 ENHRY, CDR2 SYGVKD. This CDR3 comprises 15 residues. Trimming left V 3 bases short and J 3 bases short, with 14 bases between. The DNA of the CDR3 is TGTGCCATCAGTGACCCACAGGGCCTTTACTATGGCTACACCTTC. Its protein product is CAISDPQGLYYGYTF.

This clone was counted only a few times. The gene calls are TRBV9 and TRBJ1-3; the D gene is possibly TRBD1 (6 bases). Germline V gene data show CDR1 as SGDLS and CDR2 as YYNGEE. The ends were cut back, 3 bases at V and 0 bases at J, with 13 bases in the middle. The CDR3 runs to 16 residues. CDR3 region: CASSDTGPISGNTIYF. CDR3 in DNA: TGTGCCAGCAGCGACACAGGGCCCATCTCTGGAAACACCATATATTTT.

V gene TRBV9 combines with J gene TRBJ1-2; D is undetermined. Per the germline V gene, CDR1 is SGDLS and CDR2 is YYNGEE. Trimming stripped 3 bases from V and 4 bases from J, with 10 bases between. The CDR3 spans 13 residues. CDR3 DNA sequence: TGTGCCAGCAGCGCCGCGGTTACCTATGGCTACACCTTC. This translates into CASSAAVTYGYTF.

The genes are TRBV13 and TRBJ2-7; possibly TRBD2 for D (6 bases). Between the trimmed V and J ends, which lost 5 bases and 0 bases, there was a span of 8 bases. CDR1 PRHDT and CDR2 FYEKMQ come from the germline V gene (reference sequence). This CDR3 region has 13 residues. The CDR3 here is CASSGRGSYEQYF. The CDR3 DNA reads as TGTGCCAGCAGCGGGCGGGGCTCCTACGAGCAGTACTTC.

CDR3 in amino acids: CASSPRGQERMNTEAFF. In DNA form, the CDR3 reads TGTGCCAGCTCACCACGAGGACAGGAAAGGATGAACACTGAAGCTTTCTTT. The chain links TRBV18 to TRBJ1-1, with TRBD1 matching 7 bases. This CDR3 is built from 17 residues. CDR1 is KGHSH, CDR2 LQKENI, per germline. The junction had 8 bases not matched to a gene; V was cut back by 1 base and J by 0 bases.

The V and J genes are TRBV18 and TRBJ2-6; possibly TRBD1 for D (6 bases). Germline V gene data show CDR1 as KGHSH and CDR2 as LQKENI. V gave up 3 bases and J gave up 1 base, with 16 bases separating them. The CDR3 has 18 residues. This chain's CDR3 is CASSPTGTLGSGANVLTF. DNA for the CDR3: TGTGCCAGCTCACCGACCGGGACACTGGGATCTGGGGCCAACGTCCTGACTTTC.